Following are 27 T cell receptor beta chains from one sample sequenced in a study of T cells after yellow fever vaccination. TCRdb re-called the 5' RACE reads with MiXCR, one entry per CDR3 protein. This table holds some 600,000 distinct CDR3 sequences, 9% to 15% found once. Sequenced here: PBMCs, sampled on the day of the yellow fever booster vaccination. These receptor sequences come from a man under 40 who received the YFV17D yellow fever vaccine.

This clonotype was seen a few times. The chain combines TRBV12-3 or TRBV12-4 with TRBJ2-3, with TRBD1 matching 9 bases. V lost 3 bases and J lost 1; bases outside the gene matches: 17. This CDR3 spans 20 amino acids. CDR3 region: CASSFQSGTGLFIGTDTQYF. As DNA, the CDR3 is TGTGCCAGCAGTTTTCAATCTGGGACAGGGTTATTTATTGGCACAGATACGCAGTATTTT.

Many counts were recorded for this clonotype. The chain joins TRBV7-2 to TRBJ2-2; either TRBD1 or TRBD2 may fit D (5 bases each). This CDR3 has 15 residues. Germline V lookup: CDR1 SGHTA, CDR2 FQGNSA. Trimming pared 5 bases from V and 5 bases from J, leaving 15 bases between. The DNA for the CDR3 is TGTGCCAGCAGCCCGAGGGGCGGAGGTACCGGGGAGCTGTTTTTT. Amino acids: CASSPRGGGTGELFF.

This clonotype was seen many times. V gene TRBV20-1 combines with J gene TRBJ2-3; 10 positions match TRBD2. V dropped 0 bases and J dropped 4; count of bases not matched to a gene: 4. The CDR3 covers 15 residues. Germline CDR1 reads DFQATT; CDR2 reads SNEGSKA (reference sequence). The CDR3 spells CSAREASGRPDTQYF. The CDR3 DNA follows: TGCAGTGCTAGAGAGGCTAGCGGGAGACCAGATACGCAGTATTTT.

The chain couples TRBV10-3 to TRBJ2-7, with 8 bases aligning to TRBD2. Germline V gene data show CDR1 as ENHRY and CDR2 as SYGVKD. Unmatched junction bases numbered 13, after V lost 3 bases and J lost 6 bases. The CDR3 contains 16 residues. The DNA of the CDR3 is TGTGCCATCAGTGAATACTTTAGCGGGAAGGGCTGCGAGCAGTACTTC. It is translated as CAISEYFSGKGCEQYF.

This clonotype has only a few counts. The chain carries TRBV6-2 or TRBV6-3 and TRBJ2-1; D possibly matches TRBD1 or TRBD2 (5 bases each). The CDR3 has 16 residues. Between the trimmed V and J ends, which lost 7 bases and 7 bases, there was a span of 23 bases. The V gene's germline CDR1 is MNHEY and CDR2 SVGEGT. The CDR3 DNA reads TGTGCCAGCAACCTATCCCCCACCGGGGCAAGAAATGAGCAGTTCTTC. This gives the protein CASNLSPTGARNEQFF.

This chain joins TRBV6-1 and TRBJ2-7; D may be TRBD2 (6 bases). The V and J ends lost 5 bases and 2 bases respectively, with 19 bases between them. Germline CDR1 MNHNS, CDR2 SASEGT. The CDR3 has 16 amino acids. The CDR3 spells CASSPPPVWGAYEQYF. CDR3 nucleotide sequence: TGTGCCAGCAGTCCCCCGCCCGTATGGGGGGCCTACGAGCAGTACTTC.

This chain links TRBV3-1 with TRBJ2-3; no definite D call. V was pared by 2 bases and J by 9 bases, with 9 bases between. This CDR3 has 12 amino acids. Germline V lookup: CDR1 LGHDT, CDR2 YNNKEL (reference sequence). The DNA for the CDR3 is TGTGCCAGCAGCCAACTTTTAGACACGCAGTATTTT. Translated: CASSQLLDTQYF.

The chain joins TRBV3-1 to TRBJ2-7, with TRBD2 matching 7 bases. The V segment lost 7 bases and the J segment 0 bases; nucleotides outside the gene matches: 6. CDR1 and CDR2 from the germline V gene are LGHDT and YNNKEL (reference sequence). The CDR3 sequence is 14 residues long. This chain's CDR3 is CASNNGRLSYEQYF. CDR3 DNA sequence: TGTGCCAGCAACAACGGGAGGCTCTCCTACGAGCAGTACTTC.

This clonotype was seen only a few times. The rearrangement joins TRBV10-3 to TRBJ2-7; D call uncertain. Trimming left V 7 bases short and J 7 bases short, with 14 bases between. The CDR3 runs to 12 residues. The germline V gene has CDR1 ENHRY and CDR2 SYGVKD. In DNA form, the CDR3 reads TGTGCCATCAAGGGCGGTGGGCAAGAGCAGTACTTC. Its translation is CAIKGGGQEQYF.

This chain connects TRBV18 to TRBJ2-1, with TRBD2 identical over 16 bases. This CDR3 is 20 amino acids long. The V gene's germline CDR1 is KGHSH and CDR2 LQKENI. V lost 3 bases, J lost 5 bases, and 13 bases stayed unmatched. The CDR3 DNA is TGTGCCAGCTCACCGGAGTTTGGGACTAGCGGGAGGGAGCACGACAATGAGCAGTTCTTC. Amino acids: CASSPEFGTSGREHDNEQFF.

This clonotype turned up a few times. The chain links TRBV5-1 to TRBJ2-7; D not resolved. The germline gives CDR1 SGHRS, CDR2 YFSETQ. This CDR3 has 15 residues. Trimming removed 4 bases from V and 4 bases from J, with 18 bases in between. The CDR3 sequence: CASSPNTPGPYEQYF. The CDR3 DNA reads as TGCGCCAGCAGCCCCAACACCCCAGGCCCGTACGAGCAGTACTTC.

The sample holds a few counts of this clonotype. The V gene is TRBV7-2, the J gene TRBJ2-7; the D is unclear. V lost 4 bases and J lost 3, with 16 bases in between. This CDR3 has 15 amino acids. Germline CDR1 reads SGHTA; CDR2 reads FQGNSA. The CDR3 is CASSSRDRTGYEQYF. CDR3 sequence (DNA): TGTGCCAGCAGCTCCCGAGACCGGACGGGCTACGAGCAGTACTTC.

This clonotype was counted between two and nine times. The rearrangement uses TRBV11-3 and TRBJ2-1; D is possibly TRBD1 or TRBD2 (5 bases each). This CDR3 contains 14 residues. With 1 base removed from V and 9 bases from J, the gap between germline ends came to 13 bases. Germline V lookup: CDR1 SGHNT, CDR2 YENEEA. The CDR3 sequence is CASSLGGVSSEQFF. Here the CDR3 DNA reads TGTGCCAGCAGCTTAGGAGGGGTTTCCAGTGAGCAGTTCTTC.

The chain has TRBV20-1 and TRBJ2-3; TRBD1 matches 9 bases. The length of the CDR3 is 12 residues. Germline V gene data show CDR1 as DFQATT and CDR2 as SNEGSKA (reference sequence). Unmatched junction bases numbered 2, after V lost 6 bases and J lost 4 bases. The CDR3 DNA sequence: TGCAGTGCCGGGACAGGGCCAGATACGCAGTATTTT. This encodes CSAGTGPDTQYF.

This clonotype was found a few times. The gene calls are TRBV27 and TRBJ1-1; a possible D gene is TRBD1 (5 bases). Germline V gene data show CDR1 as MNHEY and CDR2 as SMNVEV (reference sequence). Trimming pared 4 bases from V and 0 bases from J, leaving 9 bases between. The CDR3 has 14 residues. The CDR3 nucleotides read TGTGCCAGCAGTTCTCAGGGTATGAACACTGAAGCTTTCTTT. Translated: CASSSQGMNTEAFF.

At least ten counts were recorded for this clonotype. V and J are TRBV7-2 and TRBJ2-7; D unclear. CDR3 length: 13 residues. Trimming shortened V by 4 bases and J by 6 bases, and 13 bases separated the two germline ends. Germline V lookup: CDR1 SGHTA, CDR2 FQGNSA. For the CDR3, the DNA is TGTGCCAGCAGCTCATTGTCAGGTTCCGAGCAGTACTTC. Its protein is CASSSLSGSEQYF.

A few counts support this clonotype. The chain is built from TRBV6-2 or TRBV6-3 and TRBJ2-7; 8 bases line up with TRBD1. Germline CDR1 reads MNHEY; CDR2 reads SVGEGT. The CDR3 runs to 13 residues. V dropped 8 bases and J dropped 2; count of bases not matched to a gene: 5. CDR3 in DNA: TGTGCCAGCGGGACAGGACTTACCTACGAGCAGTACTTC. Protein product: CASGTGLTYEQYF.

A few counts support this clonotype. V usage is TRBV4-3 and J usage is TRBJ2-5; perhaps D is TRBD1 or TRBD2 (5 bases each). Trimming removed 1 base at V and 0 bases at J, with 9 bases between. CDR1 is LGHNA and CDR2 is YSLEER in the germline V gene. CDR3 length: 15 amino acids. CDR3 protein: CASSQGRDDQETQYF. The CDR3 nucleotides are TGCGCCAGCAGCCAAGGACGGGACGACCAAGAGACCCAGTACTTC.

This clonotype was seen at least ten times. CDR3 protein: CASSLDGARYNEQFF. Here the CDR3 DNA reads TGCGCCAGCAGCTTGGATGGGGCCAGGTACAATGAGCAGTTCTTC. The J gene is TRBJ2-1, the V gene TRBV5-1, with a weak D call TRBD1 (5 bases). V was trimmed by 0 bases and J by 4 bases, leaving 11 bases between them. The CDR3 has 15 amino acids. The germline gives CDR1 SGHRS, CDR2 YFSETQ. Using reference TRBV5-1 and TRBJ2-1 for the parts outside the CDR3, the full variable domain is KAGVTQTPRYLIKTRGQQVTLSCSPISGHRSVSWYQQTPGQGLQFLFEYFSETQRNKGNFPGRFSGRQFSNSRSEMNVSTLELGDSALYLCASSLDGARYNEQFFGPGTRLTVL.

The chain employs TRBV7-8 and TRBJ2-3, with D hard to call. CDR1 SGHVS and CDR2 FQNEAQ come from the germline V gene. Trimming stripped 4 bases from V and 0 bases from J, with 8 bases between. The CDR3 extends over 14 amino acids. The CDR3 region is CASSSGFSTDTQYF. CDR3 in DNA: TGTGCCAGCAGCTCCGGTTTTAGCACAGATACGCAGTATTTT.

This clonotype was seen repeatedly, ten times or more. CDR3 sequence reads: CSARKQVSNQPQHF. CDR3 sequence (DNA): TGCAGTGCTAGAAAACAGGTTAGCAATCAGCCCCAGCATTTT. V gene TRBV20-1 combines with J gene TRBJ1-5; TRBD1 is a possible D gene (5 bases). This CDR3 region has 14 residues. Germline-derived CDR1 and CDR2 are DFQATT and SNEGSKA (reference sequence). V was clipped by 2 bases and J by 0 bases, with 8 bases between them.

The rearrangement joins TRBV15 to TRBJ2-5; tentatively, D is TRBD1 (6 bases). CDR3 length: 12 residues. Trimming left V 4 bases short and J 8 bases short, with 11 bases between. Looked up from germline, CDR1 is LNHNV and CDR2 is YYDKDF (reference sequence). Here the CDR3 reads CATSKLQGTQYF. CDR3 in DNA: TGTGCCACCAGCAAATTACAGGGCACCCAGTACTTC.

This clonotype was detected a few times. The chain couples TRBV5-1 to TRBJ1-5; D may be TRBD1 (5 bases). Germline V lookup: CDR1 SGHRS, CDR2 YFSETQ. This CDR3 comprises 10 residues. The V and J ends lost 7 bases and 9 bases respectively, with 8 bases between them. The chain's CDR3 is CASGGGPQHF. CDR3 sequence (DNA): TGCGCCAGCGGGGGTGGGCCCCAGCATTTT.

The CDR3 sequence: CASAVGVGGNTIYF. The CDR3 DNA reads TGTGCCAGCGCGGTGGGGGTGGGAGGAAACACCATATATTTT. The gene calls are TRBV27 and TRBJ1-3; a weak D match, TRBD1 (5 bases). This CDR3 comprises 14 residues. Germline CDR1 MNHEY, CDR2 SMNVEV (reference sequence). Trimming removed 8 bases from V and 4 bases from J, with 15 bases in between.

V usage is TRBV7-8 and J usage is TRBJ1-6; no reliable D call. This CDR3 region has 15 residues. V lost 4 bases to trimming and J lost 6 bases, with 13 bases between them. The V gene's germline CDR1 is SGHVS and CDR2 FQNEAQ. CDR3 nucleotide sequence: TGTGCCAGCAGCTCCGACTTGCCGGGTAATTCACCCCTCCACTTT. Translation gives CASSSDLPGNSPLHF. Based on the CDR3 plus reference TRBV7-8 and TRBJ1-6, the full variable domain is GAGVSQSPRYKVAKRGQDVALRCDPISGHVSLFWYQQALGQGPEFLTYFQNEAQLDKSGLPSDRFFAERPEGSVSTLKIQRTQQEDSAVYLCASSSDLPGNSPLHFGNGTRLTVT.

The chain recombines TRBV28 with TRBJ2-5, with a weak D call TRBD1 (6 bases). Germline V gene data show CDR1 as MDHEN and CDR2 as SYDVKM. Trimming left V 5 bases short and J 2 bases short, with 9 bases between. The CDR3 extends over 13 amino acids. The CDR3 spells CASSRQAQETQYF. The CDR3 DNA sequence: TGTGCCAGCAGTCGACAGGCGCAAGAGACCCAGTACTTC. The full variable domain, with the rest looked up from reference TRBV28 and TRBJ2-5, is DVKVTQSSRYLVKRTGEKVFLECVQDMDHENMFWYRQDPGLGLRLIYFSYDVKMKEKGDIPEGYSVSREKKERFSLILESASTNQTSMYLCASSRQAQETQYFGPGTRLLVL.

This clonotype was seen more than once but under ten times. V usage is TRBV14 and J usage is TRBJ2-1; D unresolved. Between the trimmed V and J ends, which lost 4 bases and 9 bases, there was a span of 10 bases. The CDR3 has 12 residues. CDR1 SGHDN and CDR2 FVKESK come from the germline V gene. The CDR3 spells CASSLATGEQFF. In DNA form, the CDR3 reads TGTGCCAGCAGCCTAGCAACCGGTGAGCAGTTCTTC.